The 21 T cell receptor beta chains presented below share a single source sample, sequenced in a study of patients and donors after allogeneic stem cell transplantation. Each CDR3 protein is one row after TCRdb ran MiXCR on the RT-PCR reads. The sample records roughly 940,000 distinct CDR3 sequences, more than 15% being singletons. Sequencing was carried out using blood, either unsorted or a sorted T cell fraction (not recorded which). The source of these receptors is a human donor who was either an allogeneic HSCT recipient or a stem cell or donor lymphocyte infusion donor (not recorded which). It is not recorded whose cells these are; they may come from a transplant donor.

This clonotype was counted a few times. The gene calls are TRBV7-2 and TRBJ1-1; D uncertain. This CDR3 spans 12 amino acids. Trimming left V 2 bases short and J 6 bases short, with 7 bases between. Germline loops: CDR1 SGHTA, CDR2 FQGNSA. The CDR3 is CASSLMAAEAFF. The DNA for the CDR3 is TGTGCCAGCAGCTTAATGGCCGCTGAAGCTTTCTTT.

This clonotype appeared a few times. The rearrangement links TRBV25-1 to TRBJ1-6; the match to TRBD1 covers 10 bases. V lost 4 bases and J lost 9; bases outside the gene matches: 9. Germline loops: CDR1 MGHDK, CDR2 SYGVNS. The CDR3 covers 16 residues. CDR3 DNA sequence: TGTGCCAGCAGTGCCTTATGGGGACAGGGGAGTTCACCCCTCCACTTT. It is translated as CASSALWGQGSSPLHF.

The rearrangement joins TRBV13 to TRBJ2-1; TRBD2 agrees at 10 bases. J lost 5 bases, V lost 2 bases, and 9 bases had no gene match. The V gene's germline CDR1 is PRHDT and CDR2 FYEKMQ (reference sequence). The length of the CDR3 is 17 residues. The CDR3 region has the DNA TGTGCCAGCAGCTTACGTCAGGGACTAGCGAGAAACAATGAGCAGTTCTTC. This gives the protein CASSLRQGLARNNEQFF. Looking up the rest from reference TRBV13 and TRBJ2-1 gives the full variable domain: AAGVIQSPRHLIKEKRETATLKCYPIPRHDTVYWYQQGPGQDPQFLISFYEKMQSDKGSIPDRFSAQQFSDYHSELNMSSLELGDSALYFCASSLRQGLARNNEQFFGPGTRLTVL.

This clonotype appeared many times. The rearrangement joins TRBV3-1 to TRBJ2-7, with D uncertain. The CDR3 has 11 residues. CDR1 and CDR2 from the germline V gene are LGHDT and YNNKEL (reference sequence). V was clipped by 4 bases and J by 6 bases, with 7 bases between them. CDR3 nucleotides: TGTGCCAGCAGCCTCCTTAGCGAGCAGTACTTC. Translating it yields CASSLLSEQYF.

This clonotype showed up just a few times. This rearrangement joins TRBV27 to TRBJ1-2, with D hard to call. The germline V gene has CDR1 MNHEY and CDR2 SMNVEV (reference sequence). CDR3 length: 15 amino acids. Trimming shortened V by 4 bases and J by 5 bases, and 17 bases separated the two germline ends. The CDR3 protein is CASSSPPAATYGYTF. DNA for the CDR3: TGTGCCAGCAGTTCCCCCCCGGCAGCTACGTATGGCTACACCTTC.

This clonotype was counted only a few times. The rearrangement uses TRBV5-1 and TRBJ1-5; perhaps TRBD1 as D (6 bases). Trimming pared 3 bases from V and 3 bases from J, leaving 10 bases between. CDR1 and CDR2 from the germline V gene are SGHRS and YFSETQ. This CDR3 is 14 amino acids long. CDR3 in amino acids: CASSSGDNNQPQHF. In nucleotides, the CDR3 is TGCGCCAGCAGCTCGGGGGACAACAATCAGCCCCAGCATTTT.

This clonotype showed up just a few times. The V gene is TRBV15, the J gene TRBJ2-1; TRBD2 might be the D (6 bases). V was cut by 0 bases and J by 8 bases, with 11 bases left in between. The germline CDR1 and CDR2 sequences are LNHNV and YYDKDF (reference sequence). The CDR3 covers 14 residues. The CDR3 nucleotides are TGTGCCACCAGCAGAGATGGGCGGGGTGATGAGCAGTTCTTC. Translated: CATSRDGRGDEQFF.

The sample holds a few counts of this clonotype. The chain has TRBV11-2 and TRBJ2-7; 10 nucleotides align to TRBD1. The CDR3 has 15 residues. The germline V gene has CDR1 SGHAT and CDR2 FQNNGV. V shed 10 bases and J 5 bases; nucleotides not matched to a gene: 14. The CDR3 coding sequence is TGTGCCACTAGGACAGGGGGGGATGCTTTTGACGAGCAGTACTTC. Amino acid sequence: CATRTGGDAFDEQYF.

About this clonotype: At one boundary the junction diverges from the germline segment, which might be a read error. The V call is TRBV18, the J call TRBJ1-5; 11 nucleotides align to TRBD1. The CDR3 spans 15 residues. Germline CDR1 reads KGHSH; CDR2 reads LQKENI. CDR3 nucleotides: TGTGCCGGCTCACGGGGACAGGGGGGAGGTCAGCCCCAGCATTTT. Translated: CAGSRGQGGGQPQHF.

In its sample, this clonotype was seen many times. The chain employs TRBV10-3 and TRBJ2-3; 7 bases are shared with TRBD1. The ends lost 4 bases at V and 0 bases at J; junction bases unmatched: 4. The CDR3 length is 15 residues. CDR1 and CDR2 (germline): ENHRY, SYGVKD. The CDR3 DNA reads TGTGCCATCAGTGTCCGGGACAGAAGCACAGATACGCAGTATTTT. Its protein is CAISVRDRSTDTQYF.

The rearrangement joins TRBV12-3 or TRBV12-4 to TRBJ2-3; 8 bases align to TRBD2. The CDR3 consists of 17 residues. V shed 6 bases and J 1 base; nucleotides not matched to a gene: 12. This CDR3 reads CASRRTGGDTRTDTQYF. The CDR3 bases are TGTGCCAGCAGACGGACGGGGGGGGACACGCGCACAGATACGCAGTATTTT.

This clonotype was seen a few times. V is TRBV10-3 and J is TRBJ1-1, with 7 nucleotides matching TRBD1. The CDR3 is made up of 12 amino acids. Per germline, CDR1 ENHRY and CDR2 SYGVKD. V gave up 8 bases and J gave up 5 bases; unmatched junction bases: 5. This CDR3 is CAIQGGGTEAFF. DNA for the CDR3: TGTGCCATCCAGGGGGGAGGGACTGAAGCTTTCTTT.

J is TRBJ1-6 and V is TRBV27; 7 bases map to TRBD1. The germline CDR1 and CDR2 sequences are MNHEY and SMNVEV (reference sequence). The trim removed 3 bases at V and 7 bases at J, leaving 6 bases unmatched. The CDR3 runs 15 residues. The CDR3 bases are TGTGCCAGCAGTTTTAGAGGACAGGAAAATTCACCCCTCCACTTT. Protein sequence: CASSFRGQENSPLHF.

The gene calls are TRBV9 and TRBJ2-1, with D possibly matching TRBD2 (5 bases). This CDR3 is 15 amino acids long. Looked up from germline, CDR1 is SGDLS and CDR2 is YYNGEE. The V and J ends lost 0 bases and 8 bases respectively, with 15 bases between them. CDR3 region: CASSVGRGAWDEQFF. As DNA, the CDR3 is TGTGCCAGCAGCGTAGGACGGGGAGCTTGGGATGAGCAGTTCTTC. Together with reference TRBV9 and TRBJ2-1, the CDR3 gives the full variable domain: DSGVTQTPKHLITATGQRVTLRCSPRSGDLSVYWYQQSLDQGLQFLIQYYNGEERAKGNILERFSAQQFPDLHSELNLSSLELGDSALYFCASSVGRGAWDEQFFGPGTRLTVL.

This sequence joins TRBV30 and TRBJ1-5; D ambiguous. Germline V lookup: CDR1 GTSNPN, CDR2 SVGIG (reference sequence). V lost 2 bases and J lost 3, with 11 bases in between. This CDR3 has 14 amino acids. CDR3 coding DNA: TGTGCCTGGAGTTTTGGTCGCCTCAATCAGCCCCAGCATTTT. Amino acid sequence: CAWSFGRLNQPQHF.

In this sample, this clonotype turned up a few times. The rearrangement links TRBV18 to TRBJ2-1; 7 positions match TRBD2. CDR3 length: 15 amino acids. The junction had 9 bases not matched to a gene; V was cut back by 3 bases and J by 7 bases. Germline V gene sequence: CDR1 KGHSH, CDR2 LQKENI. This CDR3 is CASSPPGTMGNEQFF. The CDR3 DNA is TGTGCCAGCTCACCCCCCGGGACTATGGGGAATGAGCAGTTCTTC.

This clonotype was detected only a few times. The chain is built from TRBV15 and TRBJ2-4; no firm D call. The CDR3 totals 10 residues. The germline V gene encodes CDR1 LNHNV and CDR2 YYDKDF (reference sequence). V was pared by 4 bases and J by 10 bases, with 5 bases between. The CDR3 sequence is CATSNGIQYF. CDR3 DNA: TGTGCCACCAGCAATGGGATTCAGTACTTC.

The gene calls are TRBV2 and TRBJ2-5; possibly TRBD1 or TRBD2 for D (5 bases each). Per germline, CDR1 SNHLY and CDR2 FYNNEI. The CDR3 extends over 14 amino acids. The V and J ends lost 3 bases and 6 bases respectively, with 14 bases between them. The CDR3 DNA reads as TGTGCCAGCAGTGATGGTCGATGGGGGAAGACCCAGTACTTC. It specifies CASSDGRWGKTQYF.

About this clonotype: A much larger clone differs from this one at a single base, so this may be a read error. V is TRBV7-9 and J is TRBJ2-3; D is uncertain. This CDR3 contains 12 residues. Trimming removed 7 bases at V and 2 bases at J, with 7 bases between. From germline, CDR1 is SEHNR and CDR2 FQNEAQ (reference sequence). The CDR3 spells CASNPPTDTQYF. In DNA form, the CDR3 reads TGTGCCAGCAACCCCCCCACAGATACGCAGTATTTT.

The rearrangement uses TRBV12-3 or TRBV12-4 and TRBJ2-7, with D maybe TRBD2 (6 bases). Trimming took 2 bases from V and 8 from J, leaving 16 bases between them. This CDR3 is built from 14 residues. The CDR3 is CASSLRDSSSQQYF. CDR3 nucleotides: TGTGCCAGCAGTTTAAGGGACTCCTCCTCTCAGCAGTACTTC.

The table lists this clonotype with a few counts. J is TRBJ1-1 and V is TRBV5-1; the D gene is possibly TRBD1 (5 bases). The CDR3 runs 16 residues. The germline V and J ends were trimmed by 0 bases and 2 bases, with 14 bases remaining between them. In germline, CDR1 is SGHRS, CDR2 YFSETQ. This chain's CDR3 is CASSLDPRGGNTEAFF. CDR3 bases: TGCGCCAGCAGCTTGGACCCGCGGGGGGGAAACACTGAAGCTTTCTTT.